The clone carrying this T cell receptor beta chain appeared many times. V was clipped by 5 bases and J by 7 bases, with 21 bases between them. Looked up from germline, CDR1 is SNHLY and CDR2 is FYNNEI. The CDR3 is 16 residues long. Investigators prepared the TCR beta libraries by applying iRepertoire HTBI primers and Arm-PCR of CDR3 regions. Each CDR3 protein is one row after TCRdb ran MiXCR on the multiplex PCR reads. The sample has about 610,000 distinct CDR3 sequences, roughly 15% seen once. This sample was included in a study of regulatory T cells in long-lasting Graves disease. Time point of the sample: newly diagnosed GD, antithyroid drugs for less than 3 months. Making the TCR library involved RNA that had been extracted from PBMCs. Peripheral blood, at around 8.8 milliliters, went into EDTA tubes. This sample also appeared in a second study, on T cells in Graves' hyperthyroidism and ophthalmopathy. That publication notes: Clinical symptoms, serum thyroxine, TRAb, thyroid ultrasound and orbital computed tomography informed diagnoses. Most thyroid-expanded clonotypes above 0.001 were also found in blood.

The gene calls are TRBV2 and TRBJ2-1; maybe TRBD2 (6 bases). This TCR was sampled from a man between 18 and 35 years old with Graves disease. Specimen: peripheral blood mononuclear cells (PBMCs), collected at new diagnosis, from a patient treated with antithyroid drugs. CDR3 amino acids: CASSSSGEWGVNEQFF. In nucleotides, the CDR3 is TGTGCCAGCAGTTCATCGGGGGAGTGGGGCGTAAATGAGCAGTTCTTC.